The clone carrying this T cell receptor beta chain has a single count. The CDR3 totals 15 residues. V was shortened by 1 base and J by 8 bases, with 14 bases between the two germline ends. Germline-derived CDR1 and CDR2 are MDHEN and SYDVKM. This sample is drawn from a study of OX40 agonist ivuxolimab in advanced cancers. Study as a whole: Patients undergoing dose escalation presented with hepatocellular carcinoma, melanoma, renal cell or head and neck cancer.

Sequencing was performed with immunoSEQ multiplex PCR; in TCRdb, only in-frame clones are kept and a portion is missing. The table lists 70,000 or so clones, 84% of them singletons. The chain couples TRBV28 to TRBJ1-4; weak D call: TRBD1 (5 bases). The receptor's source is an adult with an advanced solid tumor such as melanoma, head and neck, liver or kidney cancer. The sequencing used CD4+ or CD8+ T cells sorted from blood, collected in a trial of the OX40 agonist ivuxolimab. The CDR3 protein is CASSLLMPEGEKLFF. CDR3 in DNA: TGTGCCAGCAGTTTATTGATGCCCGAGGGGGAAAAACTGTTTTTT.